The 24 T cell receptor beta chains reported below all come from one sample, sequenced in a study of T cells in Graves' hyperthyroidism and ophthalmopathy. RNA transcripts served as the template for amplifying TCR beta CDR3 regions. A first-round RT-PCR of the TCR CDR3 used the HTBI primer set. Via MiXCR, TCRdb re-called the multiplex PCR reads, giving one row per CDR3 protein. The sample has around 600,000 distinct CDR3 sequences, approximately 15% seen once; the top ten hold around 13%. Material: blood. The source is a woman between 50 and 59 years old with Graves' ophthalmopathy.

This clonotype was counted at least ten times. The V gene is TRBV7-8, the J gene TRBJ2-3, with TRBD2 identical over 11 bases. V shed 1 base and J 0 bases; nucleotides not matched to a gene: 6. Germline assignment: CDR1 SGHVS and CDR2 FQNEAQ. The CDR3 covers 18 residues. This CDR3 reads CASSLVLAGGFSTDTQYF. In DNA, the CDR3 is TGTGCCAGCAGCTTAGTTCTAGCGGGAGGTTTTAGCACAGATACGCAGTATTTT.

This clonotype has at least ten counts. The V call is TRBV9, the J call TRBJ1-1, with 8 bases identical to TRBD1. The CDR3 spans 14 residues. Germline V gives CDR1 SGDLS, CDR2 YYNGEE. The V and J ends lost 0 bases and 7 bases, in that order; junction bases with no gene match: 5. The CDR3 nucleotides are TGTGCCAGCAGCGTAGGGACAGGGTTTGGTGAAGCTTTCTTT. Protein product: CASSVGTGFGEAFF. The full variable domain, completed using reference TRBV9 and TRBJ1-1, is DSGVTQTPKHLITATGQRVTLRCSPRSGDLSVYWYQQSLDQGLQFLIQYYNGEERAKGNILERFSAQQFPDLHSELNLSSLELGDSALYFCASSVGTGFGEAFFGQGTRLTVV.

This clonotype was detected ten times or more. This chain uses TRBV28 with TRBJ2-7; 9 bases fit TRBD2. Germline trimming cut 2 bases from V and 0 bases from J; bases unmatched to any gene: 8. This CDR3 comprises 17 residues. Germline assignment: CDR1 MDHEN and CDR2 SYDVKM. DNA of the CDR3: TGTGCCAGCAGTTTAGAGATCCCGGGACTAGCCTCCTACGAGCAGTACTTC. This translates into CASSLEIPGLASYEQYF.

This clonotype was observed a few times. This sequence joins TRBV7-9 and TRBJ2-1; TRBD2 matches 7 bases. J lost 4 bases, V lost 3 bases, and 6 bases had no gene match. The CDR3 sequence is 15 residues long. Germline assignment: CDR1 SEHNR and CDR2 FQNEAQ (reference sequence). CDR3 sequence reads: CASSFDGRLYNEQFF. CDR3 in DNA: TGTGCCAGCAGCTTCGACGGGAGGTTGTACAATGAGCAGTTCTTC.

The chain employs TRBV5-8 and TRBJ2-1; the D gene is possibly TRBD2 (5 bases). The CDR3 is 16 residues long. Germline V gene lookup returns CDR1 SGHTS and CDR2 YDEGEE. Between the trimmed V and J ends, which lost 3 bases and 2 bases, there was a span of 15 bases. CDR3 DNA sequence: TGTGCCAGCAGCTGGAGGACCCTGACTCCCTACAATGAGCAGTTCTTC. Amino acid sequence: CASSWRTLTPYNEQFF.

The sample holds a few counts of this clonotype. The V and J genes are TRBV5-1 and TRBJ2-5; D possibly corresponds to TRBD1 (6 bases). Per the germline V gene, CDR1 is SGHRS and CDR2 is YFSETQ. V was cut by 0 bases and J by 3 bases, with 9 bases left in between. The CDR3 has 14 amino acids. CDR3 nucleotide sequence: TGCGCCAGCAGCTTGGGACAGGTAGAAGAGACCCAGTACTTC. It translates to CASSLGQVEETQYF.

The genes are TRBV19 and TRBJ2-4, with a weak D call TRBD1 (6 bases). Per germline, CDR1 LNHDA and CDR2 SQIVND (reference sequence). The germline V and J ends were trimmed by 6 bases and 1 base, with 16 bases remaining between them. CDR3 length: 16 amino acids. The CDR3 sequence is CASSHNRARAKNIQYF. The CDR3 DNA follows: TGTGCCAGTAGCCATAACAGGGCGAGGGCCAAAAACATTCAGTACTTC.

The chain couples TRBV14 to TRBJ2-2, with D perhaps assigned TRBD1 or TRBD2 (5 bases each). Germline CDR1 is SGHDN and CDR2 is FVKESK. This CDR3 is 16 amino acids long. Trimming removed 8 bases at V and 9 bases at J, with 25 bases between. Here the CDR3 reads CASGLHKGPDRRELFF. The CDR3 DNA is TGTGCCAGCGGCCTACACAAGGGACCAGATCGCCGGGAGCTGTTTTTT.

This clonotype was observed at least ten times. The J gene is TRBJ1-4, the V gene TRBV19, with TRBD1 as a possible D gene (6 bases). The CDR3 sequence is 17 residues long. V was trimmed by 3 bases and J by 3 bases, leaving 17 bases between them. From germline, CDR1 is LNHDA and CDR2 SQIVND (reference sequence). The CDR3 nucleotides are TGTGCCAGTAGTATCTCCATCGGGGGCGCGGCTAATGAAAAACTGTTTTTT. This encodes CASSISIGGAANEKLFF.

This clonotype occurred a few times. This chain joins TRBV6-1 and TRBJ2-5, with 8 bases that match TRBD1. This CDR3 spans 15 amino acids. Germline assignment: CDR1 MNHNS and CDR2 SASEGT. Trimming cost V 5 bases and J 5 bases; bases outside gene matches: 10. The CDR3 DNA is TGTGCCAGCAGTCTCCGCAGGGGGCCCGGGGAGACCCAGTACTTC. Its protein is CASSLRRGPGETQYF.

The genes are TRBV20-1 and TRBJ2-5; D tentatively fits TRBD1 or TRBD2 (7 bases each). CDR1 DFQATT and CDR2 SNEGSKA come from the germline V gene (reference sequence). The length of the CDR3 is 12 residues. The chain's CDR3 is CSVRGGQETQYF. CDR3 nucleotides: TGCAGCGTCAGGGGGGGGCAAGAGACCCAGTACTTC.

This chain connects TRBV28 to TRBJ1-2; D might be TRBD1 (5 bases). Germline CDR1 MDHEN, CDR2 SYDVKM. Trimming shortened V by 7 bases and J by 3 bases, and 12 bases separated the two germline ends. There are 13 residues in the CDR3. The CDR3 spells CASNLGAYYGYTF. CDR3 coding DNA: TGTGCCAGCAACCTTGGGGCCTACTATGGCTACACCTTC.

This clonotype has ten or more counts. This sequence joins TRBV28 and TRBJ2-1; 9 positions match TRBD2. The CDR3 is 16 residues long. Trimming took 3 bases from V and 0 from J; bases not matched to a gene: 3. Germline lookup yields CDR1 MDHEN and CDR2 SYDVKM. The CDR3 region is CASSFGGRASYNEQFF. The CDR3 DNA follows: TGTGCCAGCAGTTTTGGCGGGAGGGCCTCCTACAATGAGCAGTTCTTC.

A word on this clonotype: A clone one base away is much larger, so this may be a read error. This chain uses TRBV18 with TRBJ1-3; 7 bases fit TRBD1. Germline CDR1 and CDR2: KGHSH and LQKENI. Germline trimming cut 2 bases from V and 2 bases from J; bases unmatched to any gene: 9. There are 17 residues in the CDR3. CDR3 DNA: TGTGCCAGCTCACCAAGGACAGGTGACAACCCTGGAAACACCATATATTTT. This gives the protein CASSPRTGDNPGNTIYF.

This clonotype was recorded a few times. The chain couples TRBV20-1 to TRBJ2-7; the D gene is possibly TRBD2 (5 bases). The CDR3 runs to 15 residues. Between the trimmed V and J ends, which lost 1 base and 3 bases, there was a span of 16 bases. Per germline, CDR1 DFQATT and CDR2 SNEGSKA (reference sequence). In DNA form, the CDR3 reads TGCAGTGCTAGAGGCCGGGATGCTATGCTCTACGAGCAGTACTTC. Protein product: CSARGRDAMLYEQYF.

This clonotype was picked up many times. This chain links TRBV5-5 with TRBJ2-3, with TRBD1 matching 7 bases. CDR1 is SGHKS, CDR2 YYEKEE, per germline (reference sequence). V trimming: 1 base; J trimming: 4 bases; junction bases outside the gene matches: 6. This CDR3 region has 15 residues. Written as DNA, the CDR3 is TGTGCCAGCAGCTTGCCGACAGGGCAGGCAGATACGCAGTATTTT. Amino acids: CASSLPTGQADTQYF.

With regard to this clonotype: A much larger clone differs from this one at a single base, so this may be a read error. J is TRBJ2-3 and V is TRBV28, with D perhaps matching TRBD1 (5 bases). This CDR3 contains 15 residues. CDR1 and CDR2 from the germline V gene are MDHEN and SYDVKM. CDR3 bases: TGTGCCAGCCCCCCCCCCGGCAGGGCCGCAGATATGCAGTATTTT. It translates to CASPPPGRAADMQYF. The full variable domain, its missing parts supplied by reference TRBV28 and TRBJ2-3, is DVKVTQSSRYLVKRTGEKVFLECVQDMDHENMFWYRQDPGLGLRLIYFSYDVKMKEKGDIPEGYSVSREKKERFSLILESASTNQTSMYLCASPPPGRAADMQYFGPGTRLTVL.

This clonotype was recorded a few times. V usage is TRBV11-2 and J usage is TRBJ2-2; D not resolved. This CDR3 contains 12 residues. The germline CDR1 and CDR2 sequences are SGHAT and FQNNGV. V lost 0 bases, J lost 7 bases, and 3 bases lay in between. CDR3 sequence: CASSLDGGELFF. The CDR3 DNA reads TGTGCCAGCAGCTTAGACGGCGGGGAGCTGTTTTTT.

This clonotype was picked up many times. CDR3 coding DNA: TGTGCCTGGAGTGTACGGGTTCATAGCTACACCTTC. The encoded protein is CAWSVRVHSYTF. The rearrangement uses TRBV30 and TRBJ1-2; no firm D call. CDR3 length: 12 amino acids. In germline, CDR1 is GTSNPN, CDR2 SVGIG (reference sequence). Between the trimmed V and J ends, which lost 0 bases and 9 bases, there was a span of 11 bases.

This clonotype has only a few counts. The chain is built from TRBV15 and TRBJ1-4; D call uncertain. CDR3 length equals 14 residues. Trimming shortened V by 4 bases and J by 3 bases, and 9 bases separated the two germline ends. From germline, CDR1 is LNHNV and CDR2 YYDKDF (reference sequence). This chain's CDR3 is CATSIGRANEKLFF. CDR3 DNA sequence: TGTGCCACCAGCATAGGACGGGCTAATGAAAAACTGTTTTTT.

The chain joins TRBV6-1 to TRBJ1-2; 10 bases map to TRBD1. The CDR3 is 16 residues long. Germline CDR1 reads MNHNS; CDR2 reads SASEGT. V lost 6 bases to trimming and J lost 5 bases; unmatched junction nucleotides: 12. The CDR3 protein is CASSLRDRGPTYGYTF. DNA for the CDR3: TGTGCCAGCAGCCTCCGGGACAGGGGACCAACTTATGGCTACACCTTC.

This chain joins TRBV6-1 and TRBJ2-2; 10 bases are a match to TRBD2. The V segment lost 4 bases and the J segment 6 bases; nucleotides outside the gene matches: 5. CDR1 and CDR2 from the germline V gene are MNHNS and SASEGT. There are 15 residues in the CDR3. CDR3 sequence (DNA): TGTGCCAGCAGTGTTTCTAGCGGGAGTGCCGGGGAGCTGTTTTTT. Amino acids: CASSVSSGSAGELFF.

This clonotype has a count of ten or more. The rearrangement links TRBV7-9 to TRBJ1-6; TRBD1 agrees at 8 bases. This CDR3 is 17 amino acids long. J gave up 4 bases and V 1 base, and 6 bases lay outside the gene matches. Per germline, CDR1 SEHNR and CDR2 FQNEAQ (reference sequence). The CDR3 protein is CASSLVGDRPYNSPLHF. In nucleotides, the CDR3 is TGTGCCAGCAGCTTAGTTGGGGACAGGCCTTATAATTCACCCCTCCACTTT.

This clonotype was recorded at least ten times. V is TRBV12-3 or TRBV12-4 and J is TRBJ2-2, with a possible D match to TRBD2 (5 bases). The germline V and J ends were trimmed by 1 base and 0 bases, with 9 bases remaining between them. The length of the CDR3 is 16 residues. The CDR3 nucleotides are TGTGCCAGCAGTTTAGTTGGCGGGTCGAACACCGGGGAGCTGTTTTTT. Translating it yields CASSLVGGSNTGELFF.